The 30 T cell receptor beta chains reported below all come from one sample, sequenced in a study of blood T cell repertoires in COVID-19. The assay was immunoSEQ multiplex PCR, and TCRdb's table has in-frame clones only and misses some. Seen here are about 280,000 clones, around nine tenths observed once, and the top ten hold around 14%. The sequencing input was peripheral blood. The receptors shown here come from a woman between 65 and 79 years old with COVID-19, enrolled during active disease.

The chain carries TRBV5-5 and TRBJ2-5, with D perhaps matching TRBD2 (6 bases). V shed 5 bases and J shed 2 bases, with 13 bases lying between them. Germline V gives CDR1 SGHKS, CDR2 YYEKEE (reference sequence). The CDR3 loop spans 14 amino acids. The CDR3 DNA reads TGTGCCAGCAGGCGGTCTAGCGAACAAGAGACCCAGTACTTC. Amino acids: CASRRSSEQETQYF.

The chain combines TRBV21-1 with TRBJ1-2; no check of the table's D call, TRBD1, against the DNA was made. TRBV21-1 is a known pseudogene. The CDR3 runs 13 residues. CDR3: CASRQGDDYGYTF. In DNA, the CDR3 is TGTGCCAGCCGACAGGGGGATGACTATGGCTACACCTTC.

The chain is built from TRBV7-9 and TRBJ2-7; D unresolved. The CDR3 has 13 amino acids. Germline loops: CDR1 SEHNR, CDR2 FQNEAQ (reference sequence). The germline V and J ends were trimmed by 2 bases and 1 base, with 6 bases remaining between them. The CDR3 DNA sequence: TGTGCCAGCAGCTTACCCTTGTCCTACGAGCAGTACTTC. This codes for CASSLPLSYEQYF.

The V gene is TRBV5-1, the J gene TRBJ2-3; TRBD2 aligns across 8 bases. V lost 8 bases and J lost 2; bases outside the gene matches: 10. Germline assignment: CDR1 SGHRS and CDR2 YFSETQ. The length of the CDR3 is 15 residues. The CDR3 region is CASTTGTRATDTQYF. CDR3 sequence (DNA): TGCGCCAGTACCACCGGGACTAGGGCCACAGATACGCAGTATTTT.

The rearrangement joins TRBV6-2 or TRBV6-3 to TRBJ2-7; no firm D call. CDR1 and CDR2 (germline): MNHEY, SVGEGT. Trimming removed 3 bases from V and 2 bases from J, with 8 bases in between. The CDR3 consists of 13 residues. The CDR3 is CASSYEATYEQYF. The CDR3 DNA is TGTGCCAGCAGTTATGAGGCGACCTACGAGCAGTACTTC.

The genes are TRBV27 and TRBJ1-5; weak D call: TRBD1 (6 bases). The ends were cut back, 3 bases at V and 0 bases at J, with 15 bases in the middle. Germline CDR1 and CDR2: MNHEY and SMNVEV (reference sequence). The CDR3 is made up of 17 amino acids. The CDR3 nucleotides are TGTGCCAGCAGTTTTGGCGGGGGCCCTCATAGCAATCAGCCCCAGCATTTT. Protein sequence: CASSFGGGPHSNQPQHF.

The chain is built from TRBV11-3 and TRBJ2-5; 8 nucleotides match TRBD2. In germline, CDR1 is SGHNT, CDR2 YENEEA. The CDR3 consists of 13 residues. Losses at the gene ends were 6 bases for V and 2 bases for J; bases not matched to a gene: 2. The chain's CDR3 is CASSRGGQETQYF. The CDR3 nucleotides are TGTGCCAGCAGTCGCGGGGGGCAAGAGACCCAGTACTTC.

The V call is TRBV9, the J call TRBJ1-2; unclear D gene. Germline values: CDR1 SGDLS, CDR2 YYNGEE. The CDR3 has 15 residues. Trimming took off 0 bases at V and 4 bases at J, with 13 bases between the two ends. The chain's CDR3 is CASSVVEGESYGYTF. The DNA of the CDR3 is TGTGCCAGCAGCGTAGTAGAAGGAGAGAGCTATGGCTACACCTTC.

With regard to this clone: At one boundary the junction diverges from the germline segment, which might be a read error. This chain connects TRBV2 to TRBJ2-7, with TRBD2 as a possible D gene (6 bases). There are 12 residues in the CDR3. Germline lookup yields CDR1 SNHLY and CDR2 FYNNEI. The CDR3 region is CASSENYGTLEF. In DNA form, the CDR3 reads TGTGCCAGCAGTGAAAACTACGGGACTTTGGAGTTC.

The V gene is TRBV9, the J gene TRBJ1-2, with a possible D match to TRBD1 (5 bases). The CDR3 length is 15 residues. Germline loops: CDR1 SGDLS, CDR2 YYNGEE. The V end lost 0 bases, the J end lost 0 bases, and 9 bases lay between the germline ends. The CDR3 here is CASSVAGGANYGYTF. The CDR3 nucleotides read TGTGCCAGCAGCGTAGCCGGGGGAGCTAACTATGGCTACACCTTC.

Here the CDR3 reads CASRSPGVREQYF. CDR3 sequence (DNA): TGTGCCAGCAGGTCTCCAGGGGTGCGCGAGCAGTACTTC. J is TRBJ2-7 and V is TRBV6-5, with D tentatively TRBD1 (6 bases). V was shortened by 6 bases and J by 6 bases, with 15 bases between the two germline ends. The germline V gene has CDR1 MNHEY and CDR2 SVGAGI. This CDR3 has 13 amino acids.

CDR3: CASSFSRDRGLNQPQHF. The CDR3 DNA reads TGTGCCAGCAGCTTCAGCCGGGACAGGGGGCTCAATCAGCCCCAGCATTTT. This sequence joins TRBV7-8 and TRBJ1-5; 12 nucleotides match TRBD1. Germline values: CDR1 SGHVS, CDR2 FQNEAQ. This CDR3 is built from 17 residues. The V segment lost 3 bases and the J segment 3 bases; nucleotides outside the gene matches: 6.

The chain joins TRBV5-8 to TRBJ2-7; D is possibly TRBD1 (5 bases). Germline CDR1 SGHTS, CDR2 YDEGEE. The CDR3 runs to 14 residues. V was clipped by 0 bases and J by 0 bases, with 7 bases between them. CDR3 in DNA: TGTGCCAGCAGCTTGGACAGGAGCTCCTACGAGCAGTACTTC. This encodes CASSLDRSSYEQYF.

V and J are TRBV5-4 and TRBJ2-3; D ambiguous. There are 13 residues in the CDR3. V lost 3 bases and J lost 2, with 7 bases in between. Per the germline V gene, CDR1 is SGHNT and CDR2 is YYREEE (reference sequence). CDR3 nucleotides: TGTGCCAGCAGCTCCCCTCCCACAGATACGCAGTATTTT. Its protein product is CASSSPPTDTQYF.

V usage is TRBV13 and J usage is TRBJ1-2; 8 bases are a match to TRBD1. Germline V gene data show CDR1 as PRHDT and CDR2 as FYEKMQ (reference sequence). This CDR3 comprises 14 residues. Trimming at V came to 1 base and at J to 8 bases, leaving 6 bases not matched to a gene. For the CDR3, the DNA is TGTGCCAGCAGCTTAGAATCAGGGGGCTTAGGCTACACCTTC. It codes for CASSLESGGLGYTF.

This sequence joins TRBV2 and TRBJ2-7; D possibly corresponds to TRBD1 (6 bases). Germline CDR1 reads SNHLY; CDR2 reads FYNNEI. The ends were cut back, 6 bases at V and 4 bases at J, with 19 bases in the middle. The CDR3 extends over 15 amino acids. The chain's CDR3 is CASRGQLGPLYEQYF. The CDR3 DNA is TGTGCCAGCAGAGGACAGCTCGGCCCTCTTTACGAGCAGTACTTC.

The chain is built from TRBV2 and TRBJ1-2; 7 nucleotides align to TRBD1. Per germline, CDR1 SNHLY and CDR2 FYNNEI. V gave up 6 bases and J gave up 8 bases; unmatched junction bases: 6. The CDR3 extends over 12 amino acids. The CDR3 DNA is TGTGCCAGCAGAAGGACAGGCTCCGGCTACACCTTC. Amino acid sequence: CASRRTGSGYTF.

This chain links TRBV5-8 with TRBJ1-2; D call uncertain. V lost 0 bases and J lost 4, with 22 bases in between. The CDR3 runs to 18 residues. Germline values: CDR1 SGHTS, CDR2 YDEGEE. This CDR3 is CASSLVAVSAGGIYGYTF. In nucleotides, the CDR3 is TGTGCCAGCAGCTTGGTGGCGGTTAGCGCGGGTGGGATCTATGGCTACACCTTC.

This chain links TRBV2 with TRBJ1-2; 7 bases match TRBD1. Trimming took 3 bases from V and 4 from J; bases not matched to a gene: 5. There are 14 residues in the CDR3. Germline CDR1 reads SNHLY; CDR2 reads FYNNEI. CDR3 loop: CASSEATGFYGYTF. The CDR3 DNA reads TGTGCCAGCAGTGAGGCGACAGGGTTCTATGGCTACACCTTC. Full variable domain (outside the CDR3, taken from reference TRBV2 and TRBJ1-2): EPEVTQTPSHQVTQMGQEVILRCVPISNHLYFYWYRQILGQKVEFLVSFYNNEISEKSEIFDDQFSVERPDGSNFTLKIRSTKLEDSAMYFCASSEATGFYGYTFGSGTRLTVV.

The chain couples TRBV19 to TRBJ1-5; possible D gene TRBD1, 5 bases. CDR3 length equals 15 residues. V shed 6 bases and J shed 3 bases, with 15 bases lying between them. Germline CDR1 and CDR2: LNHDA and SQIVND (reference sequence). CDR3 DNA: TGTGCCAGTAGCTTCGGGACTATTACCAATCAGCCCCAGCATTTT. It codes for CASSFGTITNQPQHF.

The chain employs TRBV5-4 and TRBJ2-3; D perhaps matches TRBD1 (5 bases). CDR1 is SGHNT, CDR2 YYREEE, per germline (reference sequence). V lost 5 bases and J lost 2, with 15 bases in between. The CDR3 is 15 residues long. The CDR3: CASRPGLPDTDTQYF. CDR3 bases: TGTGCCAGCAGGCCAGGGTTACCTGACACAGATACGCAGTATTTT.

The chain recombines TRBV5-1 with TRBJ2-5, with 9 bases lining up with TRBD1. Germline CDR1 reads SGHRS; CDR2 reads YFSETQ. The CDR3 totals 18 residues. The J segment lost 3 bases and the V segment lost 4 bases, leaving 16 bases of the junction unmatched. The CDR3 coding sequence is TGCGCCAGCAGCAAACCGGGACAGGGCCGGGCAGTGGAAGAGACCCAGTACTTC. It is translated as CASSKPGQGRAVEETQYF.

Remarks on this clone: This same CDR3 is encoded by further DNA sequences in the sample. The V and J genes are TRBV4-1 and TRBJ1-2; tentatively, D is TRBD1 (5 bases). V was pared by 1 base and J by 2 bases, with 11 bases between. The CDR3 is 15 amino acids. Germline V gene lookup returns CDR1 MGHRA and CDR2 YSYEKL. CDR3 region: CASSQVPGGNYGYTF. The DNA for the CDR3 is TGCGCCAGCAGCCAAGTCCCCGGGGGAAACTATGGCTACACCTTC.

The chain employs TRBV10-3 and TRBJ1-1, with D possibly TRBD1 on 6 matching bases. The CDR3 extends over 16 amino acids. CDR1 and CDR2 (germline): ENHRY, SYGVKD. V was cut by 11 bases and J by 4 bases, with 26 bases left in between. CDR3 coding DNA: TGTGCCGTTTCTAGTGGGAACAGGGTGTTCGGCACTGAAGCTTTCTTT. The encoded protein is CAVSSGNRVFGTEAFF.

This clone appeared a single time. The CDR3 bases are TGTGCCAGCAGTTTATCCGGACAGGGGGCCCACTATGGCTACACCTTC. This encodes CASSLSGQGAHYGYTF. The V gene is TRBV27, the J gene TRBJ1-2, with TRBD1 matching 11 bases. Germline trimming cut 0 bases from V and 3 bases from J; bases unmatched to any gene: 3. CDR3 length equals 16 residues. CDR1 and CDR2 (germline): MNHEY, SMNVEV (reference sequence).

V and J are TRBV5-1 and TRBJ2-3; D gene unclear. Per the germline V gene, CDR1 is SGHRS and CDR2 is YFSETQ. The V gene lost 0 bases and the J gene lost 3 bases, with 8 bases spanning the gap. This CDR3 has 14 amino acids. CDR3 in amino acids: CASSLVPQTDTQYF. CDR3 DNA: TGCGCCAGCAGCTTGGTGCCCCAGACAGATACGCAGTATTTT.

This chain uses TRBV2 with TRBJ2-5; 8 bases are shared with TRBD1. This CDR3 comprises 13 residues. Per germline, CDR1 SNHLY and CDR2 FYNNEI. Trimming at V came to 9 bases and at J to 5 bases, leaving 8 bases not matched to a gene. This chain's CDR3 is CASRRQGAETQYF. CDR3 DNA: TGTGCCAGTCGTCGGCAGGGGGCCGAGACCCAGTACTTC.

This chain uses TRBV6-1 with TRBJ1-3, with 8 nucleotides matching TRBD1. There are 15 residues in the CDR3. The ends lost 2 bases at V and 2 bases at J; junction bases unmatched: 2. Germline CDR1 MNHNS, CDR2 SASEGT. The CDR3 reads CASSEKQGAGNTIYF. CDR3 in DNA: TGTGCCAGCAGTGAAAAACAGGGGGCTGGAAACACCATATATTTT.

The chain couples TRBV4-2 to TRBJ2-7; the D gene is possibly TRBD2 (6 bases). V shed 0 bases and J shed 2 bases, with 11 bases lying between them. The CDR3 length is 15 residues. Germline V gene sequence: CDR1 LGHNA, CDR2 YNFKEQ. CDR3 in amino acids: CASSQDLGLPYEQYF. The CDR3 DNA is TGTGCCAGCAGCCAAGATCTGGGACTCCCCTACGAGCAGTACTTC.

This clone has only one observation. The chain carries TRBV5-6 and TRBJ2-3; the D gene is possibly TRBD2 (6 bases). Germline lookup yields CDR1 SGHDT and CDR2 YYEEEE. CDR3 size: 13 residues. V dropped 4 bases and J dropped 2 bases, with 8 bases sitting between them. This chain's CDR3 is CASSGGITDTQYF. CDR3 nucleotide sequence: TGTGCCAGCAGCGGGGGGATCACAGATACGCAGTATTTT.